Listed below are T cell receptor beta chains from one sample, sequenced in a study of T cell responses to AZD1222 COVID-19 vaccine. Sequenced by immunoSEQ multiplex PCR; TCRdb stores in-frame clones only, minus some. The sample includes 150,000 to 200,000 clones, 85% to 95% of them seen just once. This specimen was peripheral blood, taken on day 0 of AZD1222 vaccination. These TCRs come from an adult in good health. CDR3s leave out the opening cysteine and the closing phenylalanine or tryptophan. The D gene is left open where the match is weak.

j_call	d_call	v_call	cdr3_aa
TRBJ1-2	NA	TRBV6-5	ASSYRTGYGYT
TRBJ1-2	NA	TRBV3-1/TRBV3-2	ASSQDSRGGYT
TRBJ1-1	TRBD1	TRBV4-1	ASSQDPGQGLGNTEAF
TRBJ2-3	NA	TRBV4-2	ASSQSWASTDTQY
TRBJ2-7	NA	TRBV5-1	ASSGGRNYEQY
TRBJ1-5	NA	TRBV28	ASSFGQGNQPQH
TRBJ1-1	NA	TRBV7-9	ASSLAREFEAF
TRBJ2-5	NA	TRBV11-2	ASSLRERETQY
TRBJ1-1	TRBD1	TRBV4-3	ASSPAGTANTEAF
TRBJ2-2	NA	TRBV18	ASSRTSGTQNTGELF
TRBJ1-1	TRBD1	TRBV2	ASSEGQGNTEAF
TRBJ1-3	TRBD1	TRBV6-5	ASSYGTGDGNTIY
TRBJ1-2	NA	TRBV7-9	ASSLRESNYGYT
TRBJ1-2	TRBD1	TRBV30	AWSVPGQGAGNYGYT
TRBJ1-2	NA	TRBV18	ASSPDNNYGYT
TRBJ1-2	TRBD1	TRBV4-2	ASSQHGQGAAGYT
TRBJ1-4	NA	TRBV28	ASLAATNEKLF
TRBJ2-1	TRBD2	TRBV7-2	ASSFSGGGSYNEQF
TRBJ1-3	TRBD1	TRBV30	AWSARTGVSGNTIY